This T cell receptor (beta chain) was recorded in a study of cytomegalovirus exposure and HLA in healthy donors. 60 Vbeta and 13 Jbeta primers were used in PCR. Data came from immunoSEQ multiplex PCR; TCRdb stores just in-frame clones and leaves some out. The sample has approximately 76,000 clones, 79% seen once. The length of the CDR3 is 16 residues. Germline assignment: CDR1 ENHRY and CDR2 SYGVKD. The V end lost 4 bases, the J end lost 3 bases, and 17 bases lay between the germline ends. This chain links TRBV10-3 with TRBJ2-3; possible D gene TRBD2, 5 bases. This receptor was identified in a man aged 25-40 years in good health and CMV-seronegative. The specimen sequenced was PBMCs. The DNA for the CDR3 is TGTGCCATCAGTGGGACTCCTACCCACTTGACAGATACGCAGTATTTT. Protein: CAISGTPTHLTDTQYF.